This T cell receptor beta chain was recovered during a study of T cell changes during pregnancy in multiple sclerosis. The V segment lost 7 bases and the J segment 7 bases; nucleotides outside the gene matches: 10. The CDR3 sequence is 14 residues long. Looked up from germline, CDR1 is MNHNS and CDR2 is SASEGT. TCRdb's copy holds only in-frame clones and misses some; the assay was immunoSEQ multiplex PCR. In the table there are more than 60,000 clones, about 91% of which are singletons. The clonotype was recovered from a female donor with multiple sclerosis, enrolled in a pregnancy study. The genes are TRBV6-1 and TRBJ1-5, with 7 bases that match TRBD1. The specimen was peripheral blood, collected before pregnancy. DNA of the CDR3: TGTGCCAGCAACCAAGACAGGGTGCGGCAGCCCCAGCATTTT. The encoded protein is CASNQDRVRQPQHF.